These 25 T cell receptor beta chains were all obtained from the same sample, sequenced in a study of CD8 T cells in ankylosing spondylitis. TCRdb reanalysed the 5' RACE reads using MiXCR and keeps one entry per CDR3 protein. In the table there are about 540,000 distinct CDR3 sequences, about 13% of which are singletons. For these receptors, no antigen is known. Whole-study results and caveats: A TCR beta motif of about 8 highly homologous variants appeared characteristic of ankylosing spondylitis blood.

Sequencing was performed on blood, either unsorted or a sorted T cell fraction (not recorded which). All receptors come from a male donor with ankylosing spondylitis.

The gene calls are TRBV5-6 and TRBJ2-1, with 7 nucleotides matching TRBD1. CDR3 length: 14 amino acids. Trimming took 4 bases from V and 10 from J; bases not matched to a gene: 11. Germline V lookup: CDR1 SGHDT, CDR2 YYEEEE. CDR3 in DNA: TGTGCCAGCAGCGGGAATTTACAGGGGCAAGAGCAGTTCTTC. This translates into CASSGNLQGQEQFF.

V and J are TRBV25-1 and TRBJ2-2; possibly TRBD2 for D (6 bases). From germline, CDR1 is MGHDK and CDR2 SYGVNS. Trimming took 7 bases from V and 6 from J, leaving 18 bases between them. The CDR3 totals 15 residues. The DNA for the CDR3 is TGTGCCAGCAATGATCGAACGGGAGTGGCCGGGGAGCTGTTTTTT. It yields the protein CASNDRTGVAGELFF. The full variable domain, its missing parts supplied by reference TRBV25-1 and TRBJ2-2, is EADIYQTPRYLVIGTGKKITLECSQTMGHDKMYWYQQDPGMELHLIHYSYGVNSTEKGDLSSESTVSRIRTEHFPLTLESARPSHTSQYLCASNDRTGVAGELFFGEGSRLTVL.

Many counts were recorded for this clonotype. The rearrangement uses TRBV12-3 or TRBV12-4 and TRBJ1-5; D gene unclear. CDR3 length: 14 residues. V was pared by 6 bases and J by 3 bases, with 12 bases between. For the CDR3, the DNA is TGTGCCAGCAGAATCGCAGGCGACAATCAGCCCCAGCATTTT. Translated, it gives CASRIAGDNQPQHF.

This sequence joins TRBV11-2 and TRBJ2-2, with 9 positions matching TRBD2. The germline gives CDR1 SGHAT, CDR2 FQNNGV. This CDR3 has 16 residues. The junction had 7 bases not matched to a gene; V was cut back by 5 bases and J by 3 bases. The CDR3 here is CASSLSGRSDTGELFF. The CDR3 DNA follows: TGTGCCAGCAGCCTCAGCGGGAGGTCTGACACCGGGGAGCTGTTTTTT. Combining the CDR3 with reference TRBV11-2 and TRBJ2-2 gives the whole variable domain EAGVAQSPRYKIIEKRQSVAFWCNPISGHATLYWYQQILGQGPKLLIQFQNNGVVDDSQLPKDRFSAERLKGVDSTLKIQPAKLEDSAVYLCASSLSGRSDTGELFFGEGSRLTVL.

The chain recombines TRBV18 with TRBJ2-3; 12 nucleotides line up with TRBD2. With 5 bases clipped from V and 5 bases from J, the junction kept 8 bases outside the gene matches. This CDR3 region has 16 residues. Germline CDR1 KGHSH, CDR2 LQKENI. CDR3 nucleotide sequence: TGTGCCAGCTCAGAGCGACTAGCGGGAGTTGGAGATACGCAGTATTTT. It encodes CASSERLAGVGDTQYF. The whole variable domain, remainder taken from reference TRBV18 and TRBJ2-3, is NAGVMQNPRHLVRRRGQEARLRCSPMKGHSHVYWYRQLPEEGLKFMVYLQKENIIDESGMPKERFSAEFPKEGPSILRIQQVVRGDSAAYFCASSERLAGVGDTQYFGPGTRLTVL.

This clonotype was counted between two and nine times. This sequence joins TRBV18 and TRBJ2-1; 10 bases are a match to TRBD2. CDR1 is KGHSH and CDR2 is LQKENI in the germline V gene. Losses at the gene ends were 4 bases for V and 4 bases for J; bases not matched to a gene: 10. This CDR3 spans 17 amino acids. For the CDR3, the DNA is TGTGCCAGCTCACGACGTTATGAGACTAGCGGGTACAATGAGCAGTTCTTC. Translated: CASSRRYETSGYNEQFF.

This clonotype was seen more than once but under ten times. The rearrangement links TRBV10-3 to TRBJ2-1, with 13 bases aligning to TRBD2. V gave up 6 bases and J gave up 7 bases; unmatched junction bases: 6. The CDR3 length is 15 residues. Looked up from germline, CDR1 is ENHRY and CDR2 is SYGVKD. The CDR3 DNA is TGTGCCATCAGCCCACTAGCGGGAGGGGATAATGAGCAGTTCTTC. Protein: CAISPLAGGDNEQFF.

The gene calls are TRBV4-1 and TRBJ1-4; maybe TRBD1 (6 bases). The CDR3 spans 15 residues. Trimming took off 0 bases at V and 8 bases at J, with 13 bases between the two ends. From germline, CDR1 is MGHRA and CDR2 YSYEKL. The CDR3 protein is CASSQDPAGEEKLFF. The DNA of the CDR3 is TGCGCCAGCAGCCAAGATCCGGCAGGGGAGGAAAAACTGTTTTTT.

CDR3 in amino acids: CASSEQRLVWGTDTQYF. CDR3 in DNA: TGTGCCAGCAGTGAACAGAGACTAGTGTGGGGCACAGATACGCAGTATTTT. The chain combines TRBV6-1 with TRBJ2-3; maybe TRBD2 (6 bases). Trimming shortened V by 2 bases and J by 1 base, and 16 bases separated the two germline ends. The germline CDR1 and CDR2 sequences are MNHNS and SASEGT. The CDR3 runs to 17 residues.

This clonotype turned up a few times. The gene calls are TRBV27 and TRBJ1-1; D gene ambiguous. The germline gives CDR1 MNHEY, CDR2 SMNVEV (reference sequence). Trimming left V 5 bases short and J 0 bases short, with 7 bases between. The CDR3 length is 13 residues. CDR3 protein: CASSTNLNTEAFF. The CDR3 DNA reads TGTGCCAGCAGTACTAATTTGAACACTGAAGCTTTCTTT.

There are a few counts of this clonotype. The chain is built from TRBV5-6 and TRBJ2-1; no definite D call. Germline V lookup: CDR1 SGHDT, CDR2 YYEEEE. This CDR3 is 15 amino acids long. Trimming removed 2 bases from V and 2 bases from J, with 11 bases in between. Here the CDR3 reads CASSFGVRAYNEQFF. The DNA of the CDR3 is TGTGCCAGCAGCTTTGGCGTCCGGGCCTACAATGAGCAGTTCTTC.

The V gene is TRBV11-2, the J gene TRBJ2-7; D gene uncertain. Germline assignment: CDR1 SGHAT and CDR2 FQNNGV. The CDR3 totals 14 residues. Trimming removed 4 bases from V and 4 bases from J, with 14 bases in between. This CDR3 reads CASSYSSLSYEQYF. The DNA of the CDR3 is TGTGCCAGCAGCTATAGTAGCCTTAGTTACGAGCAGTACTTC.

This clonotype was counted at least ten times. The genes are TRBV6-1 and TRBJ2-1, with a weak D call TRBD2 (6 bases). This CDR3 region has 15 residues. Trimming removed 9 bases from V and 0 bases from J, with 15 bases in between. Looked up from germline, CDR1 is MNHNS and CDR2 is SASEGT. The CDR3 loop reads CASKGQGGSYNEQFF. CDR3 nucleotides: TGTGCCAGTAAAGGGCAGGGAGGCTCCTACAATGAGCAGTTCTTC.

This chain links TRBV20-1 with TRBJ1-1; 8 positions agree with TRBD1. V shed 6 bases and J 6 bases; nucleotides not matched to a gene: 6. There are 12 residues in the CDR3. Germline V gene data show CDR1 as DFQATT and CDR2 as SNEGSKA (reference sequence). CDR3 DNA: TGCAGTGCCATGGACAGGGCCCCTGAAGCTTTCTTT. Translation gives CSAMDRAPEAFF.

The V and J genes are TRBV27 and TRBJ2-3; 12 bases line up with TRBD2. With V trimmed by 5 bases and J by 4 bases, 10 bases remained unmatched. Germline V lookup: CDR1 MNHEY, CDR2 SMNVEV (reference sequence). The CDR3 loop spans 17 amino acids. CDR3 coding DNA: TGTGCCAGCAGTCTAGGCGCGACTAGCGGGAGTCCAGATACGCAGTATTTT. Protein: CASSLGATSGSPDTQYF.

The sample holds a few counts of this clonotype. The chain has TRBV2 and TRBJ2-7; 7 bases map to TRBD1. The ends lost 8 bases at V and 3 bases at J; junction bases unmatched: 7. Germline CDR1 reads SNHLY; CDR2 reads FYNNEI. This CDR3 spans 13 amino acids. This CDR3 reads CASVQGRGYEQYF. The CDR3 DNA reads TGTGCCAGCGTACAGGGGCGAGGCTACGAGCAGTACTTC.

The sample holds many counts of this clonotype. The genes are TRBV3-1 and TRBJ2-7, with D unclear. V lost 0 bases, J lost 0 bases, and 9 bases lay in between. This CDR3 is 15 amino acids long. Germline assignment: CDR1 LGHDT and CDR2 YNNKEL (reference sequence). The CDR3 sequence: CASSQDPPGSYEQYF. CDR3 DNA: TGTGCCAGCAGCCAAGATCCCCCCGGCTCCTACGAGCAGTACTTC.

The V and J genes are TRBV29-1 and TRBJ1-1, with D perhaps TRBD1 (6 bases). The CDR3 sequence is 10 residues long. Germline lookup yields CDR1 SQVTM and CDR2 ANQGSEA. The germline V and J ends were trimmed by 4 bases and 8 bases, with 8 bases remaining between them. CDR3 nucleotides: TGCAGCGTTGGTGACAGGGAAGCTTTCTTT. Amino acids: CSVGDREAFF. The full variable domain, with the rest looked up from reference TRBV29-1 and TRBJ1-1, is SAVISQKPSRDICQRGTSLTIQCQVDSQVTMMFWYRQQPGQSLTLIATANQGSEATYESGFVIDKFPISRPNLTFSTLTVSNMSPEDSSIYLCSVGDREAFFGQGTRLTVV.

This clonotype was recorded many times. The chain couples TRBV5-1 to TRBJ1-1; the D is unclear. From germline, CDR1 is SGHRS and CDR2 YFSETQ. The CDR3 loop spans 14 amino acids. Trimming cost V 0 bases and J 1 base, with 7 bases left between them. CDR3 protein: CASSLDSWNTEAFF. The DNA for the CDR3 is TGCGCCAGCAGCTTGGACAGTTGGAACACTGAAGCTTTCTTT.

V usage is TRBV7-9 and J usage is TRBJ1-2; D is perhaps TRBD1 (6 bases). From germline, CDR1 is SEHNR and CDR2 FQNEAQ (reference sequence). The CDR3 spans 16 residues. V was pared by 5 bases and J by 4 bases, with 20 bases between. In DNA form, the CDR3 reads TGTGCCAGCAGCCCCATTGGGACACTTACTACCTATGGCTACACCTTC. This encodes CASSPIGTLTTYGYTF.

The chain is built from TRBV12-3 or TRBV12-4 and TRBJ2-2, with D hard to call. The CDR3 runs to 13 residues. Trimming pared 2 bases from V and 6 bases from J, leaving 7 bases between. Here the CDR3 DNA reads TGTGCCAGCAGTTTAAGTGCGGCCGGGGAGCTGTTTTTT. Translated, it gives CASSLSAAGELFF.

For this clonotype: The likely explanation is a read error, given a far larger clone one base away. V usage is TRBV7-9 and J usage is TRBJ2-5; no definite D call. This CDR3 is 13 amino acids long. CDR1 is SEHNR and CDR2 is FQNEAQ in the germline V gene (reference sequence). For the CDR3, the DNA is TGTGCCAGCAGCTTAGCGGGCCAAGAGGCCCAGTACTTC. This sequence encodes CASSLAGQEAQYF.

The chain combines TRBV29-1 with TRBJ2-7, with 9 bases matching TRBD1. With V trimmed by 5 bases and J by 6 bases, 8 bases remained unmatched. CDR1 is SQVTM and CDR2 is ANQGSEA in the germline V gene. This CDR3 comprises 13 residues. The CDR3 bases are TGCAGCGTTCTACAGGGGGCGTATTCCGAGCAGTACTTC. Translated: CSVLQGAYSEQYF.

V and J are TRBV2 and TRBJ2-1, with D perhaps being TRBD1 or TRBD2 (5 bases each). Germline values: CDR1 SNHLY, CDR2 FYNNEI. CDR3 length: 15 amino acids. With 3 bases removed from V and 2 bases from J, the gap between germline ends came to 11 bases. The CDR3 DNA sequence: TGTGCCAGCAGTGATTGGGGACCCACCTACAATGAGCAGTTCTTC. Translating gives CASSDWGPTYNEQFF.

The genes are TRBV2 and TRBJ1-1; the D is unclear. The CDR3 has 10 residues. Germline CDR1 SNHLY, CDR2 FYNNEI. The V end was cut by 6 bases, the J end by 12 bases, with 11 bases between. The CDR3 region has the DNA TGTGCCAGCAGCGCCTCGGGAACTTTCTTT. Protein: CASSASGTFF.